This TCR beta chain came from a study of Ad26.COV2.S vaccination and SARS-CoV-2 variants. The CDR3 extends over 12 amino acids. The V gene's germline CDR1 is KGHSH and CDR2 LQKENI. Here immunoSEQ multiplex PCR was the method, and the copy in TCRdb shows in-frame clones only, minus some. The table records around 450,000 clones, more than 75% of them present only once. Treatment: 15 to 20 received Ad26.COV2.S at low or high dose, single or two shots; about 5 received placebo; per-sample allocation not given. Collection of the samples took place on day 63 after the first injection of vaccine or placebo. A word on this clone: A read error may account for a junction end that differs from germline.

The chain links TRBV18 to TRBJ2-3; 9 bases match TRBD2. The sequence was collected from a person between 18 and 59 years old who received the Ad26.COV2.S COVID-19 vaccine or a placebo. The input for sequencing was peripheral blood, taken in a trial of Ad26.COV2.S vaccine versus placebo. CDR3 amino acids: CASSPLGLAADF. In DNA, the CDR3 is TGTGCCAGCTCACCACTGGGACTAGCAGCCGATTTT.